This is a list of T cell receptor beta chains from one sample in a study of vaccination and CD4 T cells after COVID-19. TCRdb ran MiXCR on the PCR reads and lists one entry per CDR3 protein. The table shows 15,000 to 20,000 distinct CDR3 sequences, with 51% occurring only once. Their recognized antigens are unknown. The sample here was CD4+ T cells from blood, cultured in vitro, taken before SARS-CoV-2 vaccination. The receptors here all came from a human donor who had recovered from COVID-19. Each CDR3 is given with its conserved first and last residue. The D gene is left open where the match is weak. Not all rows give a size; the values are once, few, many and, for expanded clones, a class.

clone size	D gene	V gene	J gene	CDR3 DNA	CDR3 protein
NA	NA	TRBV6-2/TRBV6-3	TRBJ1-6	TGTGCCAGCAGCCGGGATACGAGGAGCAATTCACCCCTCCACTTT	CASSRDTRSNSPLHF
NA	TRBD1	TRBV7-3	TRBJ1-6	TGTGCCAGCAGCTTACTGGGACAGAATTCACCCCTCCACTTT	CASSLLGQNSPLHF
few	TRBD2	TRBV7-9	TRBJ2-2	TGTGCCAGCAGGGATTGGACTAGCCCCACCGGGGAGCTGTTTTTT	CASRDWTSPTGELFF
few	TRBD1	TRBV19	TRBJ1-5	TGTGCCAGTACTCGGGACAGAAGTCAGCCCCAGCATTTT	CASTRDRSQPQHF
few	TRBD2	TRBV2	TRBJ2-7	TGTGCCAGCAGCGGACTAGCGGGAGGCTACGAGCAGTACTTC	CASSGLAGGYEQYF
NA	TRBD1	TRBV28	TRBJ2-7	TGTGCCAGCAGCTTCCGGGACAGGTATTCCTACGAGCAGTACTTC	CASSFRDRYSYEQYF
NA	NA	TRBV29-1	TRBJ1-2	TGCAGCGTTGTTGATCTAAGCTATGGCTACACCTTC	CSVVDLSYGYTF
NA	TRBD1	TRBV28	TRBJ1-5	TGTGCCAGCAGTTCGTACAGGGGATTTAATCAGCCCCAGCATTTT	CASSSYRGFNQPQHF
NA	TRBD1	TRBV20-1	TRBJ1-4	TGCAGCGCCCGGGGGACAGGGAATGAAAAACTGTTTTTT	CSARGTGNEKLFF
NA	NA	TRBV19	TRBJ1-1	TGTGCCAGTAGCATTCTTGAGGGTCGGGCTTTCTTT	CASSILEGRAFF
few	NA	TRBV20-1	TRBJ1-6	TGCAGTGCTAGAGATCGACAGAGGAATTCACCCCTCCACTTT	CSARDRQRNSPLHF
NA	TRBD1	TRBV19	TRBJ2-1	TGTGCCAGTAGTGGACAGGGCTACAATGAGCAGTTCTTC	CASSGQGYNEQFF
NA	NA	TRBV7-9	TRBJ1-5	TGTGCCAGCAGCTTAGCGCTTGGGGTGAATCAGCCCCAGCATTTT	CASSLALGVNQPQHF
few	TRBD1	TRBV29-1	TRBJ2-3	TGCAGCCTAGGACAGGGAGACACAGATACGCAGTATTTT	CSLGQGDTDTQYF
NA	TRBD2	TRBV7-8	TRBJ2-1	TGTGCCAGCAGACTATCGGGTAGCGGGTCCTACAATGAGCAGTTCTTC	CASRLSGSGSYNEQFF
NA	NA	TRBV5-5	TRBJ2-5	TGTGCCAGCCGATGGACCGACACCAAGTACCAAGAGACCCAGTACTTC	CASRWTDTKYQETQYF
NA	TRBD2	TRBV7-7	TRBJ2-1	TGTGCTAGCAGCCCCGCGCTAGCGGGAGACCTTGAGCAGTTCTTC	CASSPALAGDLEQFF
few	NA	TRBV2	TRBJ2-6	TGTGCCAGCAGTGAAGCGTCCAGGGTAGCCGTCCTGACTTTC	CASSEASRVAVLTF
few	TRBD1	TRBV19	TRBJ1-5	TGTGCCAGTACCAATACTCGGACAGGGAGTATTCAGCCCCAGCATTTT	CASTNTRTGSIQPQHF
NA	NA	TRBV6-5	TRBJ2-3	TGTGCCAGCAGTTGGGGAACGGACGAAACTAGCACAGATACGCAGTATTTT	CASSWGTDETSTDTQYF
NA	NA	TRBV12-3/TRBV12-4	TRBJ2-5	TGTGCCAGCAGTTTAGCGCCGGAGACCCAGTACTTC	CASSLAPETQYF
few	NA	TRBV6-2/TRBV6-3	TRBJ1-2	TGTGCCAGCAGACCCCCGGAGGGCCGGCGCGGCTATGGCTACACCTTC	CASRPPEGRRGYGYTF
NA	NA	TRBV20-1	TRBJ2-6	TGCAGTGCTACCGTGGGGGGCTCTGGGGCCAACGTCCTGACTTTC	CSATVGGSGANVLTF
NA	TRBD2	TRBV28	TRBJ2-2	TGTGCCAGCAGTCCTAGCGGGGTGTTGAAGTGGAACACCGGGGAGCTGTTTTTT	CASSPSGVLKWNTGELFF
NA	NA	TRBV6-1	TRBJ2-7	TGTGCCAGCAGGAAGGACCCGACGGGCTCCTACGAGCAGTACTTC	CASRKDPTGSYEQYF
NA	TRBD2	TRBV7-2	TRBJ2-7	TGTGCCAGCACGGGCGGGGGAGCCCGACCCCCCGAGCAGTACTTC	CASTGGGARPPEQYF
NA	NA	TRBV7-2	TRBJ1-1	TGTGCCAGCAGCTTAGTATCCAGGAACACTGAAGCTTTCTTT	CASSLVSRNTEAFF
NA	NA	TRBV2	TRBJ2-1	TGTGCCAGCGGGTTGGTGGGCTACAATGAGCAGTTCTTC	CASGLVGYNEQFF
NA	NA	TRBV20-1	TRBJ1-2	TGCAGTGCCGGCGGACAGTCTAACTATGGCTACACCTTC	CSAGGQSNYGYTF
NA	TRBD2	TRBV7-9	TRBJ2-7	TGTGCCAGCAGCTTTCTAGCGGGAGCCGAGCAGTACTTC	CASSFLAGAEQYF
few	NA	TRBV28	TRBJ1-5	TGTGCCAGCACTTCCAGCCGCGAATCTAATCAGCCCCAGCATTTT	CASTSSRESNQPQHF
NA	TRBD1	TRBV28	TRBJ1-5	TGTGCCAGCAGTCTTATCGGACAGGGACAATTAAGCAATCAGCCCCAGCATTTT	CASSLIGQGQLSNQPQHF
NA	NA	TRBV6-2/TRBV6-3	TRBJ2-3	TGTGCCAGCACATCAGGGGATAGCACAGATACGCAGTATTTT	CASTSGDSTDTQYF
NA	TRBD2	TRBV7-7	TRBJ2-7	TGTGCTAGCAGCGTCGGGACTAGCGGAGGGGGGAGCATGAGGCAGTACTTC	CASSVGTSGGGSMRQYF
NA	TRBD1	TRBV4-1	TRBJ1-5	TGCGCCAGCAGCCCCCGGATAGAGGGGGCCGGACAGCCCCAGCATTTT	CASSPRIEGAGQPQHF
NA	NA	TRBV2	TRBJ2-2	TGTGCCAGCAGTGTACTACAAAACACCGGGGAGCTGTTTTTT	CASSVLQNTGELFF
NA	NA	TRBV6-2/TRBV6-3	TRBJ2-3	TGTGCCAGCAGTTACGGCCCCCCAGATACGCAGTATTTT	CASSYGPPDTQYF
NA	NA	TRBV7-9	TRBJ1-5	TGTGCCAGCAGCTTAGGATGGGGTAATGGTTCAGGCAATCAGCCCCAGCATTTT	CASSLGWGNGSGNQPQHF
NA	TRBD2	TRBV2	TRBJ2-3	TGTGCCAGCAGGTCAGCTAGCGGGAGTGATACGCAGTATTTT	CASRSASGSDTQYF
NA	TRBD2	TRBV20-1	TRBJ2-1	TGCAGTGCTAGAGACTGGGGTAGCGGGATCAGTGAGCAGTTCTTC	CSARDWGSGISEQFF
few	NA	TRBV7-2	TRBJ2-2	TGTGCCAGCAGCTTAGGGGGTACTAGGGAGTGGTCCGGGGAGCTGTTTTTT	CASSLGGTREWSGELFF
few	NA	TRBV7-2	TRBJ2-5	TGTGCCAGCAGCTGGGCGGGGAGAACGGAGACCCAGTACTTC	CASSWAGRTETQYF